This T cell receptor (beta chain) was recovered during a study of T cell responses to AZD1222 COVID-19 vaccine. Notes on the study in general: Donors were mostly white British, more females; clonal diversity possibly underestimated. Elevations in Spike-specific TCR breadth and depth followed administration of two AZD1222 doses. Only after the peak T cell response were repertoires sampled.

TCRdb's table, derived via immunoSEQ multiplex PCR, lists solely in-frame clones and lacks some. This repertoire shows about 130,000 clones, under 95% found once; its top ten account for around 1%. Samples with a second dose at about 4 or about 12 weeks were pooled together. V was pared by 8 bases and J by 4 bases, with 7 bases of the junction left unmatched. The CDR3 totals 14 residues. The germline V gene has CDR1 MDHEN and CDR2 SYDVKM. Comment on this clone: The antigen is unknown.

The TCR sequence derives from an adult who received the AZD1222 COVID-19 vaccine. Specimen: peripheral blood, collected 28 days after the second AZD1222 dose. This chain links TRBV28 with TRBJ2-2; 7 nucleotides line up with TRBD1. CDR3: CASWRGGVTGELFF. In DNA, the CDR3 is TGTGCCAGCTGGCGAGGGGGCGTCACCGGGGAGCTGTTTTTT.